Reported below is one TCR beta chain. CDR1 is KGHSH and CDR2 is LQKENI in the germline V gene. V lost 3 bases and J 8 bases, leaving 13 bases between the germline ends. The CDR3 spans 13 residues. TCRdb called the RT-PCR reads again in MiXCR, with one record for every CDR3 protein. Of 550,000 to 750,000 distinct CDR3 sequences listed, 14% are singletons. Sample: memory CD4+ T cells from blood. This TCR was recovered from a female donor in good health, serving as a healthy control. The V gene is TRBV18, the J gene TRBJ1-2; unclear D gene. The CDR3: CASSPADGRGYTF. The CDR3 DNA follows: TGTGCCAGCTCACCGGCGGATGGTAGGGGCTACACCTTC.